This is a list of T cell receptor beta chains from one sample in a study of T cell responses to AZD1222 COVID-19 vaccine. Sequencing used immunoSEQ multiplex PCR; TCRdb keeps in-frame clones, though not all of them. The sample has about 25,000 clones; 87% are singletons. The sample was peripheral blood, taken 28 days after the second AZD1222 dose. The receptors here all came from an adult who received the AZD1222 COVID-19 vaccine. The CDR3 runs from the conserved cysteine through the conserved F or W. A D gene is named only where the DNA matches it firmly. Clone size is not always given. Where it is, it says once, few, many or a class for expanded clones.

abundance | len | j_gene | v_gene | d_gene | CDR3aa | CDR3nt
. | 13 | TRBJ2-7 | TRBV28 | . | CASSSIKLYEQYF | TGTGCCAGCAGCTCCATTAAGCTCTACGAGCAGTACTTC
. | 13 | TRBJ2-2 | TRBV19 | . | CASSPTNTGELFF | TGTGCCAGTAGTCCGACGAACACCGGGGAGCTGTTTTTT
. | 13 | TRBJ1-1 | TRBV18 | . | CASSLTGTTEAFF | TGTGCCAGCTCACTAACAGGGACCACTGAAGCTTTCTTT
. | 14 | TRBJ1-3 | TRBV3-1/TRBV3-2 | . | CASSRSGEGDTIYF | TGTGCCAGCAGCCGATCCGGGGAAGGTGACACCATATATTTT
. | 13 | TRBJ2-6 | TRBV29-1 | . | CSVYGVGANVLTF | TGCAGCGTTTACGGGGTTGGGGCCAACGTCCTGACTTTC
once | 16 | TRBJ2-1 | TRBV19 | . | CASSRASRARYNEQFF | TGTGCCAGTAGCAGAGCCTCCAGGGCCCGATACAATGAGCAGTTCTTC
. | 15 | TRBJ2-5 | TRBV4-3 | . | CASSQVTGRLETQYF | TGCGCCAGCAGCCAAGTTACAGGGAGGTTGGAGACCCAGTACTTC
. | 16 | TRBJ1-1 | TRBV7-9 | . | CASSQPSQGRFTEAFF | TGTGCCAGCAGCCAACCTTCTCAGGGACGGTTCACTGAAGCTTTCTTT
. | 13 | TRBJ2-2 | TRBV9 | . | CASGFSGAGELFF | TGTGCCAGCGGTTTCTCGGGGGCCGGGGAGCTGTTTTTT
. | 14 | TRBJ1-3 | TRBV27 | TRBD1 | CASRDRVAGNTIYF | TGTGCCAGCAGGGACAGGGTGGCTGGAAACACCATATATTTT
. | 12 | TRBJ2-1 | TRBV27 | . | CASRGGYNEQFF | TGTGCCAGCAGGGGTGGGTACAATGAGCAGTTCTTC
. | 15 | TRBJ2-7 | TRBV7-8 | . | CASSLAAARPYEQYF | TGTGCCAGCAGCTTAGCTGCGGCTAGACCCTACGAGCAGTACTTC
. | 11 | TRBJ2-7 | TRBV30 | . | CAWSVGYEQYF | TGTGCCTGGAGTGTTGGCTACGAGCAGTACTTC
once | 13 | TRBJ1-1 | TRBV20-1 | . | CSASAEGNTEAFF | TGCAGTGCTAGTGCGGAGGGGAACACTGAAGCTTTCTTT
once | 15 | TRBJ2-7 | TRBV28 | TRBD1 | CASSTMPGQAYEQYF | TGTGCCAGCAGTACCATGCCGGGACAGGCCTACGAGCAGTACTTC
. | 12 | TRBJ2-5 | TRBV30 | . | CAWTLGQETHYF | TGTGCCTGGACACTGGGGCAAGAGACCCATTACTTC
. | 17 | TRBJ2-5 | TRBV9 | . | CASSEPFDSWSQETQYF | TGTGCCAGCAGCGAGCCCTTTGATAGCTGGAGCCAAGAGACCCAGTACTTC
. | 14 | TRBJ2-7 | TRBV27 | TRBD2 | CASSLMAGRDEQYF | TGTGCCAGCAGTTTAATGGCAGGGAGGGACGAGCAGTACTTC
. | 12 | TRBJ2-1 | TRBV19 | . | CASRSRLDEQFF | TGTGCCAGTAGGTCTAGGCTGGATGAGCAGTTCTTC
. | 14 | TRBJ2-7 | TRBV7-8 | TRBD2 | CASSPSGRIYEQYF | TGTGCCAGCAGTCCGAGCGGGAGGATCTACGAGCAGTACTTC
. | 14 | TRBJ2-2 | TRBV2 | . | CASSEQTNTGELFF | TGTGCCAGCAGCGAGCAGACAAACACCGGGGAGCTGTTTTTT
. | 15 | TRBJ1-6 | TRBV29-1 | . | CSVAAGRETNSPLHF | TGCAGCGTTGCCGCAGGGCGGGAGACTAATTCACCCCTCCACTTT
once | 14 | TRBJ2-7 | TRBV30 | . | CAWSVGVRGYEQYF | TGTGCCTGGAGTGTAGGGGTCAGGGGATACGAGCAGTACTTC
. | 14 | TRBJ1-4 | TRBV30 | . | CALTMDTNNEKLFF | TGTGCCTTAACAATGGACACAAATAATGAAAAACTGTTTTTT
. | 13 | TRBJ1-1 | TRBV6-6 | . | CASSPNRDTEAFF | TGTGCCAGCAGCCCAAACAGGGACACTGAAGCTTTCTTT
. | 12 | TRBJ1-1 | TRBV10-3 | . | CAIGNPNTEAFF | TGTGCCATCGGCAATCCCAACACTGAAGCTTTCTTT
. | 16 | TRBJ1-1 | TRBV19 | . | CASSMGTGTTNTEAFF | TGTGCCAGTAGTATGGGGACCGGGACAACTAACACTGAAGCTTTCTTT
. | 14 | TRBJ1-2 | TRBV19 | . | CASSIGPGSYGYTF | TGTGCCAGTAGTATTGGTCCGGGGAGCTATGGCTACACCTTC
. | 13 | TRBJ1-1 | TRBV6-5 | . | CASSVTANTEAFF | TGTGCCAGCAGCGTAACAGCGAACACTGAAGCTTTCTTT
. | 15 | TRBJ2-7 | TRBV5-1 | TRBD2 | CASSPGLAGVSEQYF | TGCGCCAGCAGCCCCGGACTAGCGGGAGTAAGCGAGCAGTACTTC
few | 14 | TRBJ1-4 | TRBV28 | TRBD1 | CASSLDRGREKLFF | TGTGCCAGCAGTTTGGACAGGGGCCGCGAAAAACTGTTTTTT
. | 13 | TRBJ2-1 | TRBV4-1 | TRBD2 | CASSQGGFGEQFF | TGCGCCAGCAGCCAGGGGGGGTTTGGTGAGCAGTTCTTC
. | 15 | TRBJ2-1 | TRBV19 | TRBD2 | CASTTGTSGTNEQFF | TGTGCCAGTACGACCGGGACTAGCGGGACCAATGAGCAGTTCTTC
. | 11 | TRBJ2-5 | TRBV24-1 | . | CATAVGETQYF | TGTGCCACCGCGGTCGGGGAGACCCAGTACTTC
. | 16 | TRBJ2-5 | TRBV18 | TRBD1 | CASSEGEGASRETQYF | TGTGCCAGCTCAGAAGGAGAGGGGGCATCACGGGAGACCCAGTACTTC
. | 15 | TRBJ2-7 | TRBV28 | TRBD1 | CASSVRGQGTDEQYF | TGTGCCAGCAGTGTTAGGGGACAGGGGACAGACGAGCAGTACTTC
once | 15 | TRBJ2-1 | TRBV7-9 | TRBD2 | CASRSALGRGNEQFF | TGTGCCAGCAGATCGGCGCTGGGGAGGGGAAATGAGCAGTTCTTC
. | 15 | TRBJ1-2 | TRBV28 | TRBD1 | CASSLTGQGAGGYTF | TGTGCCAGCAGTTTAACGGGACAGGGGGCGGGTGGCTACACCTTC
. | 14 | TRBJ1-2 | TRBV7-2 | . | CASSLGGLYGGYTF | TGTGCCAGCAGCTTAGGAGGCCTGTACGGAGGCTACACCTTC
once | 15 | TRBJ1-1 | TRBV4-2 | . | CASSQLGGAGTEAFF | TGTGCCAGCAGCCAATTGGGCGGAGCCGGCACTGAAGCTTTCTTT
. | 13 | TRBJ2-7 | TRBV2 | . | CASPPDLIYEQYF | TGTGCCAGCCCTCCCGACTTGATATACGAGCAGTACTTC
. | 16 | TRBJ2-7 | TRBV7-3 | . | CASSPPPLVGSYEQYF | TGTGCCAGCAGCCCGCCCCCGTTAGTAGGCTCCTACGAGCAGTACTTC
. | 14 | TRBJ2-1 | TRBV11-3 | . | CASSLDTERNEQFF | TGTGCCAGCAGCTTAGATACGGAGCGCAATGAGCAGTTCTTC
. | 15 | TRBJ2-5 | TRBV3-1/TRBV3-2 | TRBD2 | CASDQGLAGGETQYF | TGTGCCAGCGACCAGGGACTAGCGGGGGGAGAGACCCAGTACTTC
. | 14 | TRBJ2-7 | TRBV5-4 | . | CATKFDSRSYEQYF | TGTGCCACAAAATTCGACAGCCGATCCTACGAGCAGTACTTC
. | 14 | TRBJ2-1 | TRBV11-2 | . | CASSMAGEWNEQFF | TGTGCCAGCTCAATGGCAGGGGAATGGAATGAGCAGTTCTTC
. | 13 | TRBJ1-4 | TRBV19 | . | CASTPVRSEKLFF | TGTGCCAGTACCCCGGTCCGTTCGGAAAAACTGTTTTTT
once | 14 | TRBJ2-7 | TRBV28 | TRBD2 | CASRGLAEIYEQYF | TGTGCCAGCAGGGGACTAGCGGAAATCTACGAGCAGTACTTC
. | 13 | TRBJ1-5 | TRBV30 | . | CAWNQGLNQPQHF | TGTGCCTGGAACCAGGGGCTAAATCAGCCCCAGCATTTT